This T cell receptor (beta chain) was captured by sequencing in a study of tumour-infiltrating T cells in Burkitt lymphoma. Study overall: Repertoire clonality predicted overall and progression-free survival.

This clone was seen more than once but under ten times. This table comes from immunoSEQ multiplex PCR, and its TCRdb copy is limited to in-frame clones, with some not included. This sample has 11,000 to 15,000 clones, with around 75% found just once. The germline V gene has CDR1 MDHEN and CDR2 SYDVKM. Trimming took off 4 bases at V and 11 bases at J, with 6 bases between the two ends. The CDR3 covers 10 residues. The sample comprised tumor tissue. The chain combines TRBV28 with TRBJ2-4; D not resolved. The origin of this receptor is a human donor with diffuse large B-cell lymphoma. CDR3 region: CASSSDFQYF. In DNA, the CDR3 is TGTGCCAGCAGTTCCGACTTTCAGTACTTC.